This TCR beta chain originates from a study of T cell responses to AZD1222 COVID-19 vaccine. The data were produced by immunoSEQ multiplex PCR, yet TCRdb's version contains in-frame clones alone and is incomplete. The sample records 85,000 to 120,000 clones, 90% being singletons. The germline V gene has CDR1 KGHSH and CDR2 LQKENI. The trim removed 0 bases at V and 1 base at J, leaving 2 bases unmatched. The CDR3 loop spans 16 amino acids. The input for sequencing was peripheral blood, taken on day 0 of AZD1222 vaccination. The genes are TRBV18 and TRBJ2-7, with TRBD2 identical over 11 bases. The receptor was derived from an adult in good health. The CDR3 spells CASSPPGTSGSYEQYF. The CDR3 DNA reads as TGTGCCAGCTCACCACCCGGGACTAGCGGATCCTACGAGCAGTACTTC.